This TCR beta chain was documented in a study of T-cell reconstitution after alpha-beta-depleted transplantation in children. The TCRbeta library incorporated unique molecular identifiers. TCRdb analysed the PCR reads with MiXCR anew, one entry per CDR3 protein. Of about 240,000 distinct CDR3 sequences listed, about 26% are singletons. CDR3 length: 16 residues. Trimming removed 1 base from V and 4 bases from J, with 16 bases in between. The germline V gene has CDR1 MDHEN and CDR2 SYDVKM. In regard to this clonotype: Its target is not known.

Notes on the study in general: Surviving recipient cells, namely T cells and thymic progenitors, were the source of high day-60 TCRbeta diversity in some patients. After transplant, at about two months, alpha-beta T cells were reportedly derived from several hundred expanded graft clones. Newly produced T cells mostly provided counts and TCRbeta diversity after one year, as hyperexpanded clones declined.

The genes are TRBV28 and TRBJ1-2; tentative D call: TRBD1 (6 bases). The sequence was collected from a girl aged 2 to 10 with Fanconi anemia, due to receive a stem cell transplant. Source: PBMCs, taken before TCRalphabeta/CD19-depleted stem cell transplant. The DNA for the CDR3 is TGTGCCAGCAGTTTATCCGCGGAGGGGGGAGGCTATGGCTACACCTTC. Its translation is CASSLSAEGGGYGYTF.